The 30 T cell receptor beta chains given below trace back to one sample, sequenced in a study of cytotoxic CD8 clonotypes in ibrutinib-treated CLL. This table comes from immunoSEQ multiplex PCR, and its TCRdb copy is limited to in-frame clones, with some not included. The sample carries some 200,000 clones, 65% to 80% recorded once. The material was PBMCs, obtained after 12 months of ibrutinib treatment. These receptors were collected from a human donor with chronic lymphocytic leukemia.

The chain's CDR3 is CASNLRGVDNEQFF. CDR3 coding DNA: TGTGCCAGCAACCTTAGAGGGGTCGACAATGAGCAGTTCTTC. V is TRBV7-2 and J is TRBJ2-1; D is tentatively TRBD1 or TRBD2 (5 bases each). CDR3 length equals 14 residues. The germline V and J ends were trimmed by 7 bases and 5 bases, with 15 bases remaining between them. In germline, CDR1 is SGHTA, CDR2 FQGNSA.

This sequence joins TRBV5-6 and TRBJ1-2; 7 bases align to TRBD1. V trimming: 4 bases; J trimming: 4 bases; junction bases outside the gene matches: 4. The CDR3 has 13 residues. The germline CDR1 and CDR2 sequences are SGHDT and YYEEEE. As DNA, the CDR3 is TGTGCCAGCAGCGAGGACAGGCCCTATGGCTACACCTTC. It yields the protein CASSEDRPYGYTF.

This chain uses TRBV30 with TRBJ1-5; 9 bases agree with TRBD1. This CDR3 is 17 amino acids long. The germline gives CDR1 GTSNPN, CDR2 SVGIG (reference sequence). With V trimmed by 4 bases and J by 2 bases, 12 bases remained unmatched. The CDR3 DNA reads as TGTGCCTGGACTCTGGGACAGGGATTGCAGGGCAATCAGCCCCAGCATTTT. Translated: CAWTLGQGLQGNQPQHF.

This rearrangement joins TRBV19 to TRBJ1-1, with no clear D. Germline V CDR1 and CDR2: LNHDA, SQIVND (reference sequence). V was clipped by 10 bases and J by 0 bases, with 12 bases between them. This CDR3 contains 13 residues. The chain's CDR3 is CATGFGVNTEAFF. DNA for the CDR3: TGTGCCACGGGGTTCGGGGTGAACACTGAAGCTTTCTTT.

This clone was found many times. The chain joins TRBV6-1 to TRBJ1-5; 9 bases match TRBD1. Trimming cost V 4 bases and J 2 bases; bases outside gene matches: 6. Germline V gene data show CDR1 as MNHNS and CDR2 as SASEGT. The CDR3 length is 16 residues. In DNA, the CDR3 is TGTGCCAGCAGTGTAGGGACAGGGTCTGGCAATCAGCCCCAGCATTTT. Translation: CASSVGTGSGNQPQHF.

V and J are TRBV7-8 and TRBJ2-7; 9 bases agree with TRBD1. V was clipped by 6 bases and J by 4 bases; unmatched bases: 10. This CDR3 spans 15 amino acids. Germline V gene sequence: CDR1 SGHVS, CDR2 FQNEAQ. The CDR3 here is CASSADRGSLYEQYF. In DNA, the CDR3 is TGTGCCAGCAGTGCGGACAGGGGTTCGTTATACGAGCAGTACTTC.

The chain recombines TRBV6-5 with TRBJ1-6; D not certain. This CDR3 is built from 14 residues. The ends were cut back, 8 bases at V and 10 bases at J, with 18 bases in the middle. Germline V gene sequence: CDR1 MNHEY, CDR2 SVGAGI. CDR3 sequence reads: CASRKAGEMSPLHF. The CDR3 DNA follows: TGTGCCAGCCGGAAGGCCGGGGAGATGTCACCCCTCCACTTT.

This clone was detected only a few times. The V call is TRBV2, the J call TRBJ2-3; TRBD2 aligns across 8 bases. The germline V gene encodes CDR1 SNHLY and CDR2 FYNNEI. V was clipped by 7 bases and J by 4 bases; unmatched bases: 7. The CDR3 extends over 14 amino acids. In DNA, the CDR3 is TGTGCCAGCAACGCTCAGCGGGGGTCAGATACGCAGTATTTT. Residues: CASNAQRGSDTQYF.

The genes are TRBV30 and TRBJ1-4, with D tentatively TRBD1 (6 bases). The CDR3 spans 15 residues. Germline CDR1 reads GTSNPN; CDR2 reads SVGIG (reference sequence). Trimming pared 2 bases from V and 2 bases from J, leaving 12 bases between. As DNA, the CDR3 is TGTGCCTGGAGTCGTAGGGACATCACTAATGAAAAACTGTTTTTT. It specifies CAWSRRDITNEKLFF.

This chain joins TRBV13 and TRBJ2-1; 8 bases match TRBD1. The CDR3 loop spans 16 amino acids. Germline CDR1 is PRHDT and CDR2 is FYEKMQ (reference sequence). V lost 5 bases and J lost 5; bases outside the gene matches: 11. CDR3 bases: TGTGCCAGCAGCGCAATCGGGACAGGAAGCGACAATGAGCAGTTCTTC. It yields the protein CASSAIGTGSDNEQFF.

The chain is built from TRBV11-2 and TRBJ1-1; no definite D call. Trimming pared 0 bases from V and 1 base from J, leaving 9 bases between. The CDR3 runs to 15 residues. Germline CDR1 reads SGHAT; CDR2 reads FQNNGV. The CDR3 here is CASSLDRHSNTEAFF. CDR3 nucleotide sequence: TGTGCCAGCAGCTTAGACAGACACTCGAACACTGAAGCTTTCTTT.

The chain is built from TRBV6-1 and TRBJ1-4; D uncertain. The CDR3 covers 15 residues. V lost 3 bases, J lost 7 bases, and 15 bases lay in between. CDR1 is MNHNS, CDR2 SASEGT, per germline. This CDR3 reads CASSDFGRVGEKLFF. The DNA for the CDR3 is TGTGCCAGCAGTGATTTTGGTAGGGTTGGTGAAAAACTGTTTTTT.

The V gene is TRBV6-1, the J gene TRBJ2-5, with D maybe TRBD1 (5 bases). Germline values: CDR1 MNHNS, CDR2 SASEGT. Deletions cut 8 bases from V and 3 bases from J, with 10 bases between. This CDR3 spans 12 amino acids. The CDR3 sequence: CASGAVKETQYF. As DNA, the CDR3 is TGTGCCAGCGGGGCAGTTAAAGAGACCCAGTACTTC.

The CDR3 sequence: CASSYGPRAFF. The CDR3, as DNA: TGTGCCAGCAGTTATGGCCCGAGAGCTTTCTTT. V is TRBV6-5 and J is TRBJ1-1; D unclear. Trimming left V 3 bases short and J 10 bases short, with 9 bases between. There are 11 residues in the CDR3. The V gene's germline CDR1 is MNHEY and CDR2 SVGAGI.

The genes are TRBV11-2 and TRBJ2-3; 9 nucleotides line up with TRBD1. CDR3 length equals 15 residues. Trimming at V came to 5 bases and at J to 3 bases, leaving 6 bases not matched to a gene. Germline CDR1 reads SGHAT; CDR2 reads FQNNGV. This CDR3 reads CASSDWDRATDTQYF. The CDR3 DNA follows: TGTGCCAGCAGCGACTGGGACAGGGCGACAGATACGCAGTATTTT.

This clone was counted a few times. The rearrangement uses TRBV28 and TRBJ2-2; no definite D call. V was cut by 2 bases and J by 3 bases, with 10 bases left in between. This CDR3 is built from 15 residues. In germline, CDR1 is MDHEN, CDR2 SYDVKM. The CDR3 loop reads CASSLRPRYTGELFF. The CDR3 DNA reads as TGTGCCAGCAGTTTAAGGCCTCGTTACACCGGGGAGCTGTTTTTT. The whole variable domain, remainder taken from reference TRBV28 and TRBJ2-2, is DVKVTQSSRYLVKRTGEKVFLECVQDMDHENMFWYRQDPGLGLRLIYFSYDVKMKEKGDIPEGYSVSREKKERFSLILESASTNQTSMYLCASSLRPRYTGELFFGEGSRLTVL.

The V call is TRBV7-6, the J call TRBJ2-7, with 7 bases lining up with TRBD2. CDR3 length: 14 residues. V lost 1 base, J lost 6 bases, and 6 bases stayed unmatched. Per germline, CDR1 SGHVS and CDR2 FNYEAQ. CDR3 protein: CASSLEGGPSEQYF. Written as DNA, the CDR3 is TGTGCCAGCAGCTTAGAGGGAGGGCCCTCCGAGCAGTACTTC.

The chain couples TRBV10-1 to TRBJ1-5; D is undetermined. Per germline, CDR1 WNHNN and CDR2 SYGVQD (reference sequence). Trimming removed 1 base from V and 7 bases from J, with 11 bases in between. The CDR3 sequence is 14 residues long. The CDR3 sequence: CASSELGFGQPQHF. CDR3 nucleotides: TGCGCCAGCAGTGAGTTAGGTTTTGGCCAGCCCCAGCATTTT.

J is TRBJ2-7 and V is TRBV6-6; perhaps TRBD1 as D (6 bases). CDR3 length equals 16 residues. Trimming removed 0 bases from V and 7 bases from J, with 19 bases in between. Germline V gives CDR1 MNHNY, CDR2 SVGAGI (reference sequence). The CDR3 DNA is TGTGCCAGCAGTTACTCACTGGCATCGGGACACCAAGAGCAGTACTTC. Translating it yields CASSYSLASGHQEQYF.

This clone was picked up a small number of times. The V and J genes are TRBV6-5 and TRBJ1-5, with D perhaps matching TRBD1 (6 bases). CDR1 and CDR2 from the germline V gene are MNHEY and SVGAGI. Trimming removed 0 bases from V and 6 bases from J, with 12 bases in between. The CDR3 runs 15 residues. The CDR3 reads CASSYSTGIGQPQHF. The CDR3 DNA sequence: TGTGCCAGCAGTTACTCGACAGGTATTGGTCAGCCCCAGCATTTT.

This chain connects TRBV6-5 to TRBJ2-7; D is perhaps TRBD1 (5 bases). There are 12 residues in the CDR3. The germline V gene encodes CDR1 MNHEY and CDR2 SVGAGI. The V and J ends lost 4 bases and 4 bases respectively, with 8 bases between them. This CDR3 reads CASSSRVYEQYF. The CDR3 DNA reads TGTGCCAGCAGTTCCAGGGTTTACGAGCAGTACTTC.

This clone has only one observation. The V gene is TRBV5-1, the J gene TRBJ1-4, with D tentatively TRBD1 (5 bases). CDR3 size: 15 residues. Germline CDR1 reads SGHRS; CDR2 reads YFSETQ. The germline V and J ends were trimmed by 2 bases and 4 bases, with 12 bases remaining between them. The CDR3 nucleotides are TGCGCCAGCAGCTTAGGCCCAGGGTATAATGAAAAACTGTTTTTT. Its translation: CASSLGPGYNEKLFF.

V and J are TRBV30 and TRBJ2-1, with D tentatively TRBD2 (5 bases). Germline V lookup: CDR1 GTSNPN, CDR2 SVGIG (reference sequence). Trimming removed 2 bases from V and 10 bases from J, with 15 bases in between. This CDR3 has 13 residues. The DNA of the CDR3 is TGTGCCTGGAGTTTTAGCGAGCTCGGGGAGCAGTTCTTC. Translating it yields CAWSFSELGEQFF.

J is TRBJ1-1 and V is TRBV5-1; 8 bases are a match to TRBD1. The germline gives CDR1 SGHRS, CDR2 YFSETQ. Trimming took 4 bases from V and 0 from J; bases not matched to a gene: 5. This CDR3 region has 15 residues. CDR3 nucleotides: TGCGCCAGCAGCGCCGGACAGGGAATGAACACTGAAGCTTTCTTT. It yields the protein CASSAGQGMNTEAFF.

This clone was counted a few times. This chain's CDR3 is CASRDGRYGAYEQYF. The CDR3 DNA is TGTGCCAGCAGGGATGGACGTTACGGGGCCTACGAGCAGTACTTC. The rearrangement links TRBV6-4 to TRBJ2-7, with D tentatively TRBD2 (5 bases). V lost 6 bases and J 2 bases, leaving 17 bases between the germline ends. CDR1 is MRHNA and CDR2 is SNTAGT in the germline V gene. The CDR3 covers 15 residues.

This sequence joins TRBV6-4 and TRBJ1-5; D is ambiguous. This CDR3 is built from 14 residues. CDR1 MRHNA and CDR2 SNTAGT come from the germline V gene. V was cut by 5 bases and J by 3 bases, with 11 bases left in between. This CDR3 reads CASSRDKSNQPQHF. CDR3 sequence (DNA): TGTGCCAGCAGTCGCGACAAGTCCAATCAGCCCCAGCATTTT.

In its sample, this clone was seen a few times. The chain links TRBV18 to TRBJ1-6; D gene uncertain. Deletions cut 8 bases from V and 8 bases from J, with 13 bases between. CDR1 KGHSH and CDR2 LQKENI come from the germline V gene. The CDR3 runs 13 residues. The CDR3 sequence: CASRLRSDSPLHF. The CDR3, as DNA: TGTGCCAGCCGACTTAGGAGTGATTCACCCCTCCACTTT.

This clone turned up a few times. The CDR3 bases are TGCGCCAGCAGCCAAGTCGACACGAACACTGAAGCTTTCTTT. This gives the protein CASSQVDTNTEAFF. This chain joins TRBV4-3 and TRBJ1-1; no clear D gene. Germline assignment: CDR1 LGHNA and CDR2 YSLEER. V was cut by 1 base and J by 1 base, with 7 bases left in between. The CDR3 totals 14 residues.

The rearrangement links TRBV9 to TRBJ1-1, with D perhaps TRBD1 (6 bases). This CDR3 region has 15 residues. V gave up 0 bases and J gave up 1 base, with 10 bases separating them. The germline V gene has CDR1 SGDLS and CDR2 YYNGEE. The CDR3 nucleotides are TGTGCCAGCAGCGTAGGTGGAGGGGGGAACACTGAAGCTTTCTTT. It translates to CASSVGGGGNTEAFF.

This clone was recorded once. The chain employs TRBV11-2 and TRBJ1-4, with D tentatively TRBD1 (6 bases). The CDR3 runs to 15 residues. Germline CDR1 reads SGHAT; CDR2 reads FQNNGV. The V end lost 2 bases, the J end lost 3 bases, and 10 bases lay between the germline ends. For the CDR3, the DNA is TGTGCCAGCAGCTTACAGGGGCTGGCTAATGAAAAACTGTTTTTT. Amino acid sequence: CASSLQGLANEKLFF. The entire variable domain, with the rest obtained from reference TRBV11-2 and TRBJ1-4, is as follows: EAGVAQSPRYKIIEKRQSVAFWCNPISGHATLYWYQQILGQGPKLLIQFQNNGVVDDSQLPKDRFSAERLKGVDSTLKIQPAKLEDSAVYLCASSLQGLANEKLFFGSGTQLSVL.